Listed below are T cell receptor beta chains from one sample, sequenced in a study of monozygotic twins with inflammatory bowel disease. From its re-call of the 5' RACE reads, TCRdb lists each CDR3 protein once, without DNA. Its listing shows fewer than 450,000 distinct CDR3 sequences. Sequencing input: blood. Every receptor here comes from a human donor with ulcerative colitis or Crohn's disease, or a healthy co-twin of an affected twin (not recorded which). Each CDR3 is given with its conserved first and last residue.

j_call v_call cdr3_aa
TRBJ2-2 TRBV5-1 CASSLGDRNTGELFF
TRBJ1-1 TRBV7-9 CASSFGTHTEAFF
TRBJ2-7 TRBV2 CASSEGSSGGHTYEQYF
TRBJ2-1 TRBV11-2 CASRQPGQGNNEQFF
TRBJ2-3 TRBV27 CASSLLLAAGTDTQYF
TRBJ2-3 TRBV5-1 CASSLGDGTPSTDTQYF
TRBJ1-3 TRBV29-1 CSVGFGNTIYF
TRBJ2-7 TRBV4-2 CASSQGRGLSSYEQYF
TRBJ2-1 TRBV6-2/TRBV6-3 CASRILQGNEQFF
TRBJ2-7 TRBV6-5 CASSVSPTEQYF
TRBJ1-6 TRBV20-1 CSARDRERGVVWNSPLHF
TRBJ2-1 TRBV10-3 CAIAKEGQGLDEQFF
TRBJ1-6 TRBV7-2 CASSLVPGTKLNSPLHF
TRBJ2-3 TRBV12-3/TRBV12-4 CASSRSDTQYF
TRBJ2-3 TRBV7-6 CASSLVSWGSTDTQYF
TRBJ2-3 TRBV5-4 CASSSDGGGGDTQYF
TRBJ1-5 TRBV19 CASSRGGPLGNQPQHF
TRBJ1-5 TRBV6-2/TRBV6-3 CASSNPGQNRQPQHF
TRBJ2-5 TRBV11-1 CASSPPGQGAQDVPVETQYF
TRBJ1-6 TRBV18 CASSPPRGRDNSPLHF
TRBJ2-1 TRBV9 CASSVGSRGTGGFNEQFF
TRBJ2-7 TRBV6-1 CASALDLTSNSYEQYF
TRBJ2-1 TRBV5-1 CASSGRGTSGSNEQFF
TRBJ2-3 TRBV6-5 CASSYSRRGGTDTQYF
TRBJ2-2 TRBV6-2/TRBV6-3 CASSSSGVIGELFF
TRBJ2-3 TRBV20-1 CSAGTSGGALGTDTQYF
TRBJ2-7 TRBV29-1 CSVEGTVAYEQYF
TRBJ2-3 TRBV20-1 CSASGNTDTQYF
TRBJ1-5 TRBV7-6 CASSSNLQGNQPQHF
TRBJ2-3 TRBV27 CASSLSRDRGPDTQYF
TRBJ1-5 TRBV20-1 CSAGRQNEQPQHF
TRBJ1-5 TRBV23-1 CASSHAREPQHF
TRBJ2-3 TRBV29-1 CSVGLTQDTQYF
TRBJ2-7 TRBV30 CAWSVSPIYEQYF
TRBJ2-2 TRBV5-6 CASSLGRVYTGELFF
TRBJ1-3 TRBV25-1 CASSDKPGQGGNTIYF
TRBJ2-6 TRBV19 CASSMPGGANVLTF
TRBJ1-4 TRBV14 CASSQSLRGRNEKLFF
TRBJ2-3 TRBV6-2/TRBV6-3 CASVPSGGTDTQYF
TRBJ1-1 TRBV18 CASSPPTDWGAEAFF
TRBJ2-3 TRBV7-3 CASSWRGGTSGTSTDTQYF